This is a list of T cell receptor beta chains from one sample in a study of blood T cell repertoires in COVID-19. Only in-frame clones appear in the TCRdb table, and some are missing; sequencing was by immunoSEQ multiplex PCR. This table has some 200,000 clones, 75% to 95% appearing once. Sequenced: peripheral blood. These receptors were collected from a man aged 50 to 59 with acute or convalescent COVID-19. CDR3s include the opening cysteine and the closing phenylalanine or tryptophan. D genes are given only for firm matches. Size is omitted from some rows. Given values are once, few, many or a class for expanded clones.

TGTGCCAGCAGAATGGGACAGGGACCCACCGGGGAGCTGTTTTTT,CASRMGQGPTGELFF,TRBJ2-2,TRBV6-4,-,TRBD1
TGTGCCATCAGTGAAACCGGGACAGGGGGGACTGGCTACACCTTC,CAISETGTGGTGYTF,TRBJ1-2,TRBV10-3,once,TRBD1
TGTGCCACCAGCAGAGTAGGACTAGTTTACCATGAGCAGTTCTTC,CATSRVGLVYHEQFF,TRBJ2-1,TRBV15,-,TRBD2
TGCGCCAGCAGTGAGAGGACAGCCAATGAGCAGTTCTTC,CASSERTANEQFF,TRBJ2-1,TRBV10-1,-,-
TGTGCCAGTAGTGGAACAGGGTGGCATCTCGGGGCCCAGTACTTC,CASSGTGWHLGAQYF,TRBJ2-5,TRBV19,-,-
TGTGCCAGTAGAAGACAGCAACGGACCGGGGAGCTGTTTTTT,CASRRQQRTGELFF,TRBJ2-2,TRBV19,-,-
TGCAGTGCTAGTCCGGGAGGCGCCGGGTACGAGCAGTACTTC,CSASPGGAGYEQYF,TRBJ2-7,TRBV20-1,-,TRBD2
TGTGCCAGCAGCCTTAGCGGGGGTAGCACAGATACGCAGTATTTT,CASSLSGGSTDTQYF,TRBJ2-3,TRBV11-2,once,TRBD2
TGTGCCAGCAGTTACCCGGCGGGAGGGGCTAATTCACCCCTCCACTTT,CASSYPAGGANSPLHF,TRBJ1-6,TRBV28,-,-
TGTGCCAGCAGCCGCACGGGGATGAACACTGAAGCTTTCTTT,CASSRTGMNTEAFF,TRBJ1-1,TRBV14,-,-
TGTGCCAGCTCACCAGATCGCGGGACAGGGGGCAATCAGCCCCAGCATTTT,CASSPDRGTGGNQPQHF,TRBJ1-5,TRBV18,-,TRBD1
TGTGCCAGCAGTTACGCGGACAGGTTCACTGAAGCTTTCTTT,CASSYADRFTEAFF,TRBJ1-1,TRBV6-2/TRBV6-3,-,TRBD1
TGTGCCAGCAGTTTATCGTCGTACTCTGGAAACACCATATATTTT,CASSLSSYSGNTIYF,TRBJ1-3,TRBV27,-,-
TGTGCCAGCAGCTTGGCGGCTAGCGGGAGCTACACCGGGGAGCTGTTTTTT,CASSLAASGSYTGELFF,TRBJ2-2,TRBV5-4,-,TRBD2
TGCGCCAGCAGAGACAGAGGGACATACACCGGGGAGCTGTTTTTT,CASRDRGTYTGELFF,TRBJ2-2,TRBV5-1,-,-
TGTGCCACAGGGACAGGGGGTGGAAACACCATATATTTT,CATGTGGGNTIYF,TRBJ1-3,TRBV2,-,TRBD1
TGTGCCAGCAGCCTCGGGACTAGCGGGAGTAGGGAGTTCTTC,CASSLGTSGSREFF,TRBJ2-1,TRBV7-2,-,TRBD2
TGCAGCGTTGTAGGACTAGCGGGGACCTACGAGCAGTACTTC,CSVVGLAGTYEQYF,TRBJ2-7,TRBV29-1,-,TRBD2
TGTGCCAGCAGCTTAGGTTCGGGGTTCACTGAAGCTTTCTTT,CASSLGSGFTEAFF,TRBJ1-1,TRBV11-2,-,-
TGTGCCAGCAGGATACAGGGGGATGTTTCACCCCTCCACTTT,CASRIQGDVSPLHF,TRBJ1-6,TRBV27,-,TRBD1
TGTGCCAGCAGCTTAAGGGGGGGACAGGGGGCGCGGGGCTATGGCTACACCTTC,CASSLRGGQGARGYGYTF,TRBJ1-2,TRBV11-2,-,TRBD1
TGTGCCAGCAGTTTAGCAGGGGGCCCCTACGAGCAGTACTTC,CASSLAGGPYEQYF,TRBJ2-7,TRBV27,once,TRBD1
TGTGCCAGCAGCCCGGACAGTAACTATGGCTACACCTTC,CASSPDSNYGYTF,TRBJ1-2,TRBV7-9,-,-
TGTGCCACCAGTGATTTCTGGGGGAGGAGCACAGATACGCAGTATTTT,CATSDFWGRSTDTQYF,TRBJ2-3,TRBV24-1,few,-
TGTGCCTGGAGTACGCCTCCCGGGACTAGCGGGTACAATGAGCAGTTCTTC,CAWSTPPGTSGYNEQFF,TRBJ2-1,TRBV30,-,TRBD2
TGTGCCAGCAGCCGCGGTGAGAGTTCCGGAAACACCATATATTTT,CASSRGESSGNTIYF,TRBJ1-3,TRBV4-2,-,-
TGTGCCAGCAGCTTGGGGCTCGGGGCTGGGGCCAACGTCCTGACTTTC,CASSLGLGAGANVLTF,TRBJ2-6,TRBV5-4,-,-
TGTGCCAGCAGCGTATACAATGAGCAGTTCTTC,CASSVYNEQFF,TRBJ2-1,TRBV6-5,-,-
TGTGCCAGCGCTAGGGAGGACATTTCCCCTGAAGCTTTCTTT,CASAREDISPEAFF,TRBJ1-1,TRBV6-5,-,-
TGTGCCAGCAGCCCGACCACCCTCCAGTGGGGCCGTGGGGCCAACGTCCTGACTTTC,CASSPTTLQWGRGANVLTF,TRBJ2-6,TRBV7-9,-,-
TGTGCCATCGCACAGGGTGGTGAAAAACTGTTTTTT,CAIAQGGEKLFF,TRBJ1-4,TRBV28,-,-
TGCAGCGTTGGGACTAGCGGCAATGAGCAGTTCTTC,CSVGTSGNEQFF,TRBJ2-1,TRBV29-1,-,TRBD2
TGCAGCGGCCTACTAGCGGGAGGAAGTTTCGATGAGCAGTTCTTC,CSGLLAGGSFDEQFF,TRBJ2-1,TRBV29-1,-,TRBD2
TGTGCCAGCAGCGCCGGGGGACAGTCAGGGGTTTTAGGCGGGGAGCTGTTTTTT,CASSAGGQSGVLGGELFF,TRBJ2-2,TRBV9,-,-
TGTGCCAGCAGCTTAGCGAGCTCCTACGAGCAGTACTTC,CASSLASSYEQYF,TRBJ2-7,TRBV7-2,few,-